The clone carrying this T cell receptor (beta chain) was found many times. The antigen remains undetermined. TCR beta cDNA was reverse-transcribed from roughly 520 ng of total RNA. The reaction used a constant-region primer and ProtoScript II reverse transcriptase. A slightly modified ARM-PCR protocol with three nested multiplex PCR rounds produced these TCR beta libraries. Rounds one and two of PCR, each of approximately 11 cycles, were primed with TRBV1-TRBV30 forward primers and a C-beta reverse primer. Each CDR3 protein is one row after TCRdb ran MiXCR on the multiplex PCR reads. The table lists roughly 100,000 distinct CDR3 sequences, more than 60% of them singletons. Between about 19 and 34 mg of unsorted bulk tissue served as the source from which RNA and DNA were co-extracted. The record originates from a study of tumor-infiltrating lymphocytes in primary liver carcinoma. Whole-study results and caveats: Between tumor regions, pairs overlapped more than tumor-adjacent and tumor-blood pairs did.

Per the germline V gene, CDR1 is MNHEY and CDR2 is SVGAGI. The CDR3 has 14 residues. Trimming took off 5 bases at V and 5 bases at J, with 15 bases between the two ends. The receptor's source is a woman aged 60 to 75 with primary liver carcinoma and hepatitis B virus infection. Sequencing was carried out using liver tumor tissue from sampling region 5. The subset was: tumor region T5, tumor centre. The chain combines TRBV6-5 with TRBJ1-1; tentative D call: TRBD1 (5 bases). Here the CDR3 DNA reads TGTGCCAGCAGTCAAGGTCGGGAGGGGACTGAAGCTTTCTTT. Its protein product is CASSQGREGTEAFF.